Presented here are 27 T cell receptor beta chains from one specimen sequenced in a study of response to subunit inactivated influenza vaccine. TCRdb re-derived calls from the RT-PCR reads in MiXCR, one entry per CDR3 protein. The sample contains about 530,000 distinct CDR3 sequences, over 10% of which appear only once. Sequences were derived from PBMCs from blood, sampled 40 to 50 days after vaccination. These receptors were collected from a man between 45 and 60 years old who received an inactivated influenza vaccine.

This clonotype has only a few counts. The chain joins TRBV10-3 to TRBJ2-3; 15 nucleotides match TRBD2. The CDR3 has 15 residues. The germline V gene has CDR1 ENHRY and CDR2 SYGVKD. J was trimmed by 4 bases and V by 10 bases; bases with no gene match: 6. CDR3 in DNA: TGTGCCAGCGCGGGACTAGCGGGGGGTGCAGATACGCAGTATTTT. Translating it yields CASAGLAGGADTQYF.

The J gene is TRBJ2-7, the V gene TRBV7-6; the D call may be TRBD1 or TRBD2 (5 bases each). From germline, CDR1 is SGHVS and CDR2 FNYEAQ. With 5 bases removed from V and 1 base from J, the gap between germline ends came to 15 bases. There are 15 residues in the CDR3. This CDR3 reads CASSLSWGRSYEQYF. The CDR3 nucleotides are TGTGCCAGCAGCCTAAGCTGGGGGAGATCCTACGAGCAGTACTTC.

CDR3 DNA: TGTGCCAGCAATCCCACGGGTTTAAGGCCCTACGAGCAGTACTTC. It encodes CASNPTGLRPYEQYF. The chain couples TRBV6-2 or TRBV6-3 to TRBJ2-7; D is unclear. This CDR3 contains 15 residues. With 7 bases removed from V and 2 bases from J, the gap between germline ends came to 18 bases. Germline assignment: CDR1 MNHEY and CDR2 SVGEGT.

This clonotype was recorded at least ten times. The gene calls are TRBV7-2 and TRBJ1-4; TRBD1 might be the D (5 bases). V was trimmed by 5 bases and J by 3 bases, leaving 13 bases between them. Looked up from germline, CDR1 is SGHTA and CDR2 is FQGNSA. The CDR3 totals 15 residues. The CDR3 is CASSPMGVANEKLFF. As DNA, the CDR3 is TGTGCCAGCAGCCCAATGGGGGTCGCTAATGAAAAACTGTTTTTT.

Only a few counts were recorded for this clonotype. The chain carries TRBV12-3 or TRBV12-4 and TRBJ2-7; D ambiguous. V shed 3 bases and J shed 2 bases, with 8 bases lying between them. The CDR3 length is 13 residues. The CDR3 DNA follows: TGTGCCAGCAGTTTCGACCTTACCTACGAGCAGTACTTC. Its protein is CASSFDLTYEQYF.

In its sample, this clonotype was seen once. The chain has TRBV2 and TRBJ2-1, with D hard to call. This CDR3 has 14 amino acids. With 5 bases removed from V and 6 bases from J, the gap between germline ends came to 14 bases. Germline V gene data show CDR1 as SNHLY and CDR2 as FYNNEI. This chain's CDR3 is CASSTYVEVNEQFF. The CDR3 DNA sequence: TGTGCCAGCAGTACTTACGTTGAGGTCAATGAGCAGTTCTTC. The variable domain in full, completed from reference TRBV2 and TRBJ2-1, reads EPEVTQTPSHQVTQMGQEVILRCVPISNHLYFYWYRQILGQKVEFLVSFYNNEISEKSEIFDDQFSVERPDGSNFTLKIRSTKLEDSAMYFCASSTYVEVNEQFFGPGTRLTVL.

This rearrangement joins TRBV10-2 to TRBJ2-2; possible D gene TRBD2, 6 bases. Germline V gene data show CDR1 as WSHSY and CDR2 as SAAADI. This CDR3 is 14 amino acids long. V shed 6 bases and J shed 5 bases, with 13 bases lying between them. The CDR3 DNA follows: TGCGCCAGCAGCCGGGGACTCGGGACCGGGGAGCTGTTTTTT. Translated, it gives CASSRGLGTGELFF.

This clonotype was counted only a few times. The chain couples TRBV7-2 to TRBJ2-3, with 7 bases matching TRBD2. In germline, CDR1 is SGHTA, CDR2 FQGNSA. V was pared by 2 bases and J by 3 bases, with 5 bases of the junction left unmatched. This CDR3 is built from 15 residues. The chain's CDR3 is CASSLMGGGTDTQYF. Here the CDR3 DNA reads TGTGCCAGCAGCTTAATGGGCGGGGGTACAGATACGCAGTATTTT.

There are a few counts of this clonotype. The chain couples TRBV7-9 to TRBJ1-2, with D hard to call. Germline assignment: CDR1 SEHNR and CDR2 FQNEAQ (reference sequence). Trimming shortened V by 1 base and J by 8 bases, and 14 bases separated the two germline ends. The CDR3 is 14 residues long. The CDR3 coding sequence is TGTGCCAGCAGCTTAGAGGTGGTGGAACACGGCTACACCTTC. This codes for CASSLEVVEHGYTF. The variable domain in full, with the rest retrieved from reference TRBV7-9 and TRBJ1-2, is DTGVSQNPRHKITKRGQNVTFRCDPISEHNRLYWYRQTLGQGPEFLTYFQNEAQLEKSRLLSDRFSAERPKGSFSTLEIQRTEQGDSAMYLCASSLEVVEHGYTFGSGTRLTVV.

This clonotype was recorded many times. The chain joins TRBV20-1 to TRBJ2-3; D gene unclear. The length of the CDR3 is 13 residues. CDR1 is DFQATT and CDR2 is SNEGSKA in the germline V gene (reference sequence). With 3 bases removed from V and 2 bases from J, the gap between germline ends came to 9 bases. CDR3 sequence (DNA): TGCAGTGCTAGTTCCCATCACACAGATACGCAGTATTTT. Its protein product is CSASSHHTDTQYF.

This sequence joins TRBV4-3 and TRBJ1-2, with 8 positions matching TRBD1. Germline CDR1 LGHNA, CDR2 YSLEER. Trimming took 3 bases from V and 2 from J; bases not matched to a gene: 5. The CDR3 extends over 15 amino acids. In nucleotides, the CDR3 is TGCGCCAGCAGCCAGGGGACAGGCCGCAACTATGGCTACACCTTC. Translating gives CASSQGTGRNYGYTF.

This clonotype was observed a few times. V is TRBV27 and J is TRBJ2-5; D possibly corresponds to TRBD1 (6 bases). Germline V gene sequence: CDR1 MNHEY, CDR2 SMNVEV (reference sequence). Trimming took 5 bases from V and 3 from J, leaving 10 bases between them. CDR3 length: 13 amino acids. CDR3 DNA: TGTGCCAGCAGTACCGACAGGAAAGAGACCCAGTACTTC. It is translated as CASSTDRKETQYF.

The chain employs TRBV14 and TRBJ2-5, with D tentatively TRBD2 (6 bases). Germline CDR1 reads SGHDN; CDR2 reads FVKESK. This CDR3 region has 15 residues. Trimming removed 4 bases from V and 4 bases from J, with 16 bases in between. In DNA form, the CDR3 reads TGTGCCAGCAGCCTCAGGACCGGGAGAGGAGAGACCCAGTACTTC. Protein: CASSLRTGRGETQYF. Based on the CDR3 plus reference TRBV14 and TRBJ2-5, the full variable domain is EAGVTQFPSHSVIEKGQTVTLRCDPISGHDNLYWYRRVMGKEIKFLLHFVKESKQDESGMPNNRFLAERTGGTYSTLKVQPAELEDSGVYFCASSLRTGRGETQYFGPGTRLLVL.

The table lists this clonotype with a few counts. The chain joins TRBV5-1 to TRBJ2-1; 8 nucleotides line up with TRBD2. CDR3 length: 14 residues. The ends lost 1 base at V and 9 bases at J; junction bases unmatched: 6. Looked up from germline, CDR1 is SGHRS and CDR2 is YFSETQ. The DNA for the CDR3 is TGCGCCAGCAGCTTGATCCCCGGGAGGGGTGAGCAGTTCTTC. Its translation: CASSLIPGRGEQFF.

The CDR3 sequence: CASSPIFRTTSNQPQHF. The DNA of the CDR3 is TGTGCCAGCAGCCCTATCTTCCGGACAACTAGCAATCAGCCCCAGCATTTT. V is TRBV28 and J is TRBJ1-5; maybe TRBD1 (5 bases). The germline CDR1 and CDR2 sequences are MDHEN and SYDVKM. V lost 6 bases, J lost 0 bases, and 18 bases lay in between. This CDR3 has 17 residues.

This clonotype was counted between two and nine times. The chain recombines TRBV21-1 with TRBJ1-1; the D segment call TRBD1 is taken from the table without a DNA check. TRBV21-1 is given as a pseudogene. The CDR3 is 17 residues long. Here the CDR3 DNA reads TGTGCCAGCAGCACGGAGAGGGACAGGGGCCAGAACACTGAAGCTTTCTTT. Translation gives CASSTERDRGQNTEAFF.

The V and J genes are TRBV4-1 and TRBJ2-2; maybe TRBD2 (5 bases). This CDR3 spans 17 amino acids. From germline, CDR1 is MGHRA and CDR2 YSYEKL. Trimming shortened V by 0 bases and J by 4 bases, and 15 bases separated the two germline ends. The CDR3 spells CASSQDIRLSVTGELFF. The CDR3 coding sequence is TGCGCCAGCAGCCAAGATATCCGACTATCGGTCACCGGGGAGCTGTTTTTT.

This clonotype has just a few counts. CDR3 loop: CASSFGGEDQPQHF. The CDR3 nucleotides read TGTGCCAGCAGTTTTGGTGGGGAGGATCAGCCCCAGCATTTT. J is TRBJ1-5 and V is TRBV28; no clear D gene. The CDR3 sequence is 14 residues long. Trimming stripped 3 bases from V and 5 bases from J, with 11 bases between. Germline-derived CDR1 and CDR2 are MDHEN and SYDVKM.

This clonotype was counted a few times. J is TRBJ2-3 and V is TRBV5-1; no clear D gene. The CDR3 runs to 14 residues. Germline values: CDR1 SGHRS, CDR2 YFSETQ. V lost 1 base and J lost 2, with 8 bases in between. CDR3 amino acids: CASSLSDFTDTQYF. CDR3 DNA sequence: TGCGCCAGCAGCTTGTCGGATTTCACAGATACGCAGTATTTT.

This chain connects TRBV10-2 to TRBJ2-7; 7 bases line up with TRBD1. This CDR3 contains 12 residues. The V and J ends lost 4 bases and 10 bases, in that order; junction bases with no gene match: 7. CDR1 is WSHSY and CDR2 is SAAADI in the germline V gene. The CDR3 reads CASSGGQRIQYF. As DNA, the CDR3 is TGCGCCAGCAGTGGGGGACAGAGAATTCAGTACTTC.

CDR3 in DNA: TGTGCCAGCAGGTACAGGGTAATGGGCACCGGGGAGCTGTTTTTT. Translated, it gives CASRYRVMGTGELFF. V usage is TRBV2 and J usage is TRBJ2-2, with a weak D call TRBD1 (6 bases). Looked up from germline, CDR1 is SNHLY and CDR2 is FYNNEI. The CDR3 has 15 residues. V gave up 6 bases and J gave up 4 bases, with 15 bases separating them.

There are many counts of this clonotype. V is TRBV12-3 or TRBV12-4 and J is TRBJ1-2; D uncertain. Trimming pared 5 bases from V and 0 bases from J, leaving 10 bases between. The CDR3 spans 14 residues. The CDR3: CASSPKGANYGYTF. Written as DNA, the CDR3 is TGTGCCAGCAGTCCGAAAGGAGCTAACTATGGCTACACCTTC.

The CDR3 region has the DNA TGTGCCAGCAGCTTAGCGCGAAATAATGAAAAACTGTTTTTT. It codes for CASSLARNNEKLFF. This chain links TRBV7-9 with TRBJ1-4; D not resolved. Trimming took 0 bases from V and 4 from J, leaving 6 bases between them. From germline, CDR1 is SEHNR and CDR2 FQNEAQ (reference sequence). This CDR3 contains 14 residues.

This chain's CDR3 is CASSQELYGGGSHNEQFF. The CDR3 DNA follows: TGTGCCAGCAGCCAAGAACTTTACGGGGGCGGGAGCCACAATGAGCAGTTCTTC. V gene TRBV4-2 combines with J gene TRBJ2-1; TRBD2 is a possible D gene (7 bases). Trimming pared 0 bases from V and 5 bases from J, leaving 20 bases between. CDR3 size: 18 residues. From germline, CDR1 is LGHNA and CDR2 YNFKEQ.

The rearrangement uses TRBV20-1 and TRBJ1-3; D is ambiguous. CDR1 and CDR2 from the germline V gene are DFQATT and SNEGSKA (reference sequence). This CDR3 region has 13 residues. The V and J ends lost 2 bases and 0 bases respectively, with 5 bases between them. In DNA form, the CDR3 reads TGCAGTGCTAGAAAGCGCTCTGGAAACACCATATATTTT. Protein product: CSARKRSGNTIYF.

The genes are TRBV20-1 and TRBJ2-7; 9 bases are a match to TRBD1. The CDR3 spans 14 residues. Looked up from germline, CDR1 is DFQATT and CDR2 is SNEGSKA (reference sequence). J lost 3 bases, V lost 6 bases, and 9 bases had no gene match. CDR3 nucleotide sequence: TGCAGTGCAAGGGACAGGGCTCTTCTCTACGAGCAGTACTTC. This encodes CSARDRALLYEQYF.

The rearrangement joins TRBV4-1 to TRBJ2-7, with D hard to call. The CDR3 totals 15 residues. Looked up from germline, CDR1 is MGHRA and CDR2 is YSYEKL. V was trimmed by 0 bases and J by 3 bases, leaving 12 bases between them. The CDR3 loop reads CASSQELFRSYEQYF. DNA for the CDR3: TGCGCCAGCAGCCAAGAACTATTCCGGAGCTACGAGCAGTACTTC.